This TCR beta chain was recovered during a study of T cells expressing NK-cell markers. The overall study: Eight donors were sequenced, of whom seven were HCMV-seropositive, while the remaining one was HCMV-seronegative.

5'RACE template switching with UMIs generated TCR beta cDNA. After re-calling the 5' RACE reads, TCRdb lists one entry per CDR3 protein, DNA absent. The sample is made up of roughly 170,000 distinct CDR3 sequences, and the top ten hold less than 20% of it. This CDR3 is built from 13 residues. Germline V lookup: CDR1 SEHNR, CDR2 FQNEAQ (reference sequence). This rearrangement joins TRBV7-9 to TRBJ2-1. Input material: blood T cells: a sorted CD56 or NKG2C T cell subset, CD4+ or CD8+ T cells, or bulk PBMC T cells (not recorded which). This receptor was obtained from a woman between 18 and 69 years old in good health. This chain's CDR3 is CASSLDRYREQFF.